A selection of T cell receptor beta chains follows, all from one sample in a study of CD8 T cells in ankylosing spondylitis. MiXCR was run by TCRdb on the 5' RACE reads, yielding one entry per CDR3 protein. The sample has around 340,000 distinct CDR3 sequences; approximately 22% are singletons. Specimen: blood, either unsorted or a sorted T cell fraction (not recorded which). These TCRs come from a male donor with ankylosing spondylitis or in good health (not recorded which). Each CDR3 is given with its conserved first and last residue. D genes are given only for firm matches. Size is stated for part of the rows, as once, few or many counts, or as a class when the clone is expanded.

d_call: .; j_call: TRBJ1-6; clone_size: few; v_call: TRBV10-3; cdr3_nt: TGTGCCATCAGTGACAGGGTCGGTAGTTCACCCCTCCACTTT; cdr3_aa: CAISDRVGSSPLHF
d_call: TRBD1; j_call: TRBJ1-2; clone_size: few; v_call: TRBV7-2; cdr3_nt: TGTGCCAGCAGCTTGGACAGGCTTAACTATGGCTACACCTTC; cdr3_aa: CASSLDRLNYGYTF
d_call: .; j_call: TRBJ1-1; clone_size: .; v_call: TRBV25-1; cdr3_nt: TGTGCCAGCAGTGATGAAGCCTTCGGGGGGACTGAAGCTTTCTTT; cdr3_aa: CASSDEAFGGTEAFF
d_call: TRBD1; j_call: TRBJ2-2; clone_size: .; v_call: TRBV4-2; cdr3_nt: TGTGCCAGCAGCCGCACCGGGACAGACCCCGCGAACACCGGGGAGCTGTTTTTT; cdr3_aa: CASSRTGTDPANTGELFF
d_call: .; j_call: TRBJ2-5; clone_size: .; v_call: TRBV7-9; cdr3_nt: TGTGCCAGCAGCCCCCGGTTGGGCACCGCGTACCAAGAGACCCAGTACTTC; cdr3_aa: CASSPRLGTAYQETQYF
d_call: .; j_call: TRBJ1-5; clone_size: few; v_call: TRBV19; cdr3_nt: TGTGCCAGTAGTTCGGCCGGGCCCCAGCATTTT; cdr3_aa: CASSSAGPQHF
d_call: .; j_call: TRBJ1-5; clone_size: few; v_call: TRBV19; cdr3_nt: TGTGCCAGTAGTATCGGAGAGTATAGCAATCAGCCCCAGCATTTT; cdr3_aa: CASSIGEYSNQPQHF
d_call: TRBD1; j_call: TRBJ1-1; clone_size: .; v_call: TRBV2; cdr3_nt: TGTGCCAGCAACATCCGGGACAGTGATACCACTGAAGCTTTCTTT; cdr3_aa: CASNIRDSDTTEAFF
d_call: .; j_call: TRBJ2-1; clone_size: .; v_call: TRBV11-2; cdr3_nt: TGTGCCAGCAGCCCCCCTGGCCGCCTGTCCTTC; cdr3_aa: CASSPPGRLSF
d_call: .; j_call: TRBJ2-1; clone_size: .; v_call: TRBV6-1; cdr3_nt: TGTGCCAGCAGTGGGGACCCACCGGAGCAGTTCTTC; cdr3_aa: CASSGDPPEQFF
d_call: TRBD2; j_call: TRBJ2-1; clone_size: .; v_call: TRBV11-2; cdr3_nt: TGTGCCAGCAGCCCCTATCACACTAGCGTCGACAATGAGCAGTTCTTC; cdr3_aa: CASSPYHTSVDNEQFF
d_call: .; j_call: TRBJ1-2; clone_size: .; v_call: TRBV27; cdr3_nt: TGTGCCAGCAGTTTATTAGGGAGGGGGAAAGGCTACACCTTC; cdr3_aa: CASSLLGRGKGYTF
d_call: .; j_call: TRBJ2-1; clone_size: few; v_call: TRBV12-3/TRBV12-4; cdr3_nt: TGTGCCAGCTCTGCGCCCAGGGGGGGAGTATCCTACAATGAGCAGTTCTTC; cdr3_aa: CASSAPRGGVSYNEQFF
d_call: TRBD1; j_call: TRBJ2-1; clone_size: .; v_call: TRBV28; cdr3_nt: TGTGCCAGCAGTTTAGGGACAGGGATCAATGAGCAGTTCTTC; cdr3_aa: CASSLGTGINEQFF
d_call: .; j_call: TRBJ1-1; clone_size: few; v_call: TRBV20-1; cdr3_nt: TGCAGTGCTAAGATAACCGCCATGAACACTGAAGCTTTCTTT; cdr3_aa: CSAKITAMNTEAFF
d_call: TRBD2; j_call: TRBJ2-2; clone_size: few; v_call: TRBV29-1; cdr3_nt: TGCAGCGGTATACTAGCGGGGGGGCCAAGGCGTACCGGGGAGCTGTTTTTT; cdr3_aa: CSGILAGGPRRTGELFF
d_call: .; j_call: TRBJ2-6; clone_size: .; v_call: TRBV7-9; cdr3_nt: TGTGCCAGCAGCTCTGCCTTGGCCAACGTCCTGACTTTC; cdr3_aa: CASSSALANVLTF
d_call: .; j_call: TRBJ1-3; clone_size: .; v_call: TRBV19; cdr3_nt: TGTGCCAGTAGTACCCAGGGGACTGGAAACACCATATATTTT; cdr3_aa: CASSTQGTGNTIYF
d_call: .; j_call: TRBJ1-3; clone_size: few; v_call: TRBV4-1; cdr3_nt: TGCGCCAGCAGCCCTCGGGGAGGGGACACCATATATTTT; cdr3_aa: CASSPRGGDTIYF